This passage covers 32 T cell receptor beta chains from one sample sequenced in a study of monozygotic twins with inflammatory bowel disease. For each CDR3 protein, TCRdb gives one entry from its re-call of the 5' RACE reads, without DNA. The sample holds 200,000 to 250,000 distinct CDR3 sequences. Material: blood. The receptors were gathered from a human donor with ulcerative colitis or Crohn's disease, or a healthy co-twin of an affected twin (not recorded which).

The chain is built from TRBV20-1 and TRBJ2-1; TCRdb names TRBD1, which stays unverified in the absence of DNA. Germline V gene lookup returns CDR1 DFQATT and CDR2 SNEGSKA (reference sequence). The CDR3 loop spans 17 amino acids. The CDR3 protein is CSARVPTIGVRYNEQFF.

The chain recombines TRBV5-5 with TRBJ2-1. The length of the CDR3 is 15 residues. Germline values: CDR1 SGHKS, CDR2 YYEKEE (reference sequence). CDR3 in amino acids: CASSSDFFSYNEQFF.

The chain employs TRBV2 and TRBJ2-1; without DNA, the TCRdb call of TRBD2 cannot be checked. The CDR3 has 18 amino acids. CDR1 is SNHLY, CDR2 FYNNEI, per germline. The CDR3 loop is CASSTYGLAGDSYNEQFF.

By frequency, this clonotype registers medium-sized. The chain has TRBV25-1 and TRBJ2-1; TCRdb returns TRBD1, unconfirmable since there is no DNA. In germline, CDR1 is MGHDK, CDR2 SYGVNS. This CDR3 is 17 amino acids long. CDR3 protein: CASRSSRGQSAKDEQFF. Combining the CDR3 with reference TRBV25-1 and TRBJ2-1 gives the whole variable domain EADIYQTPRYLVIGTGKKITLECSQTMGHDKMYWYQQDPGMELHLIHYSYGVNSTEKGDLSSESTVSRIRTEHFPLTLESARPSHTSQYLCASRSSRGQSAKDEQFFGPGTRLTVL.

The chain couples TRBV20-1 to TRBJ2-5; TCRdb picks TRBD2, but there is no DNA to check that call. Germline values: CDR1 DFQATT, CDR2 SNEGSKA (reference sequence). The CDR3 length is 14 residues. The CDR3 spells CSALHPEGKETQYF.

This chain's CDR3 is CASSNRWAGTEAFF. The chain uses TRBV5-5 and TRBJ1-1; the TRBD1 assignment by TCRdb is unverifiable without DNA. The CDR3 has 14 amino acids. Germline V lookup: CDR1 SGHKS, CDR2 YYEKEE (reference sequence).

The chain links TRBV7-8 to TRBJ2-7. The CDR3 has 15 amino acids. Looked up from germline, CDR1 is SGHVS and CDR2 is FQNEAQ. The CDR3 sequence: CASSPHSTVPYEQYF.

This sequence joins TRBV7-3 and TRBJ2-3; with no DNA, the TCRdb D assignment of TRBD1 cannot be verified. Germline CDR1 is SGHTA and CDR2 is FQGTGA. CDR3 length: 14 residues. The CDR3 sequence is CASSPQGSADTQYF.

The gene calls are TRBV3-1 and TRBJ2-7; lacking DNA, the TRBD1 call made by TCRdb goes unchecked. Germline CDR1 reads LGHDT; CDR2 reads YNNKEL (reference sequence). CDR3 size: 15 residues. The CDR3 spells CASSSDSFLSYEQYF.

This rearrangement joins TRBV7-4 to TRBJ2-1; TCRdb reports TRBD1, a call that lacks DNA to check it against. This CDR3 region has 15 residues. Germline CDR1 SGHVT, CDR2 SQSDAQ. The CDR3: CASSPGPGAYNEQLF.

V gene TRBV7-2 combines with J gene TRBJ1-1. The CDR3 sequence is 12 residues long. Germline V gives CDR1 SGHTA, CDR2 FQGNSA. This CDR3 is CASSGGSYQAFF. Full variable domain (missing parts from reference TRBV7-2 and TRBJ1-1): GAGVSQSPSNKVTEKGKDVELRCDPISGHTALYWYRQSLGQGLEFLIYFQGNSAPDKSGLPSDRFSAERTGGSVSTLTIQRTQQEDSAVYLCASSGGSYQAFFGQGTRLTVV.

This chain uses TRBV11-2 with TRBJ2-3; the D call from TCRdb, TRBD2, cannot be confirmed without DNA. This CDR3 has 16 residues. The germline gives CDR1 SGHAT, CDR2 FQNNGV. CDR3 loop: CASSPMGLAGGDTQYF.

The chain links TRBV6-2 or TRBV6-3 to TRBJ2-3; TCRdb's D call, TRBD2, is unchecked because there is no DNA. Germline V gives CDR1 MNHEY, CDR2 SVGEGT. The CDR3 has 15 residues. CDR3 loop: CAGSFRGLRTDTQYF.

V is TRBV20-1 and J is TRBJ2-5; TCRdb calls TRBD1, which cannot be checked without DNA. The CDR3 is made up of 15 amino acids. Per germline, CDR1 DFQATT and CDR2 SNEGSKA (reference sequence). CDR3 protein: CSAQGKKGAQETQYF.

The chain joins TRBV5-1 to TRBJ2-7; TCRdb outputs TRBD1, but without DNA this stays unchecked. CDR3 length: 14 amino acids. Germline-derived CDR1 and CDR2 are SGHRS and YFSETQ. CDR3: CASSLGLGRYEQYF.

J is TRBJ1-5 and V is TRBV20-1; absent DNA, TCRdb's TRBD1 call cannot be checked. The CDR3 spans 15 residues. Germline values: CDR1 DFQATT, CDR2 SNEGSKA (reference sequence). The CDR3 sequence: CSARPGGGGNQPQHF.

The chain carries TRBV6-5 and TRBJ1-6; the TCRdb D gene call, TRBD1, has no DNA to confirm it. Germline lookup yields CDR1 MNHEY and CDR2 SVGAGI. The CDR3 runs to 16 residues. This chain's CDR3 is CASSYSPTGGNSPLHF.

V and J are TRBV4-1 and TRBJ1-2; lacking DNA, the TRBD1 call made by TCRdb goes unchecked. The CDR3 runs 15 residues. CDR1 is MGHRA, CDR2 YSYEKL, per germline. This chain's CDR3 is CASSQTQGSGYGYTF.

This sequence joins TRBV7-9 and TRBJ1-1. CDR3 length: 13 residues. Looked up from germline, CDR1 is SEHNR and CDR2 is FQNEAQ (reference sequence). The CDR3 sequence is CASSFGGPTEAFF.

This chain links TRBV6-5 with TRBJ2-2. The germline V gene has CDR1 MNHEY and CDR2 SVGAGI. The CDR3 sequence is 11 residues long. CDR3: CASRSTRELFF.

The chain carries TRBV6-6 and TRBJ2-2; TCRdb reports TRBD1, a call that lacks DNA to check it against. Per the germline V gene, CDR1 is MNHNY and CDR2 is SVGAGI (reference sequence). The CDR3 consists of 13 residues. CDR3 sequence: CASSYGGAGELFF.

The genes are TRBV29-1 and TRBJ1-2; TCRdb's D call, TRBD1, is unchecked because there is no DNA. This CDR3 has 14 amino acids. Germline V lookup: CDR1 SQVTM, CDR2 ANQGSEA. The CDR3 sequence is CSVENRGRDYGYTF. The variable domain in full, completed from reference TRBV29-1 and TRBJ1-2, reads SAVISQKPSRDICQRGTSLTIQCQVDSQVTMMFWYRQQPGQSLTLIATANQGSEATYESGFVIDKFPISRPNLTFSTLTVSNMSPEDSSIYLCSVENRGRDYGYTFGSGTRLTVV.

The chain links TRBV20-1 to TRBJ1-5. The V gene's germline CDR1 is DFQATT and CDR2 SNEGSKA (reference sequence). The CDR3 spans 14 residues. CDR3 residues: CSARRGLENQPQHF.

The rearrangement links TRBV9 to TRBJ2-1; TCRdb designates TRBD2, a call that cannot be tested without DNA. Per germline, CDR1 SGDLS and CDR2 YYNGEE. The CDR3 is 16 amino acids. Here the CDR3 reads CASSAGTSGAWDEQFF.

V usage is TRBV3-1 and J usage is TRBJ2-1. Germline V CDR1 and CDR2: LGHDT, YNNKEL (reference sequence). The CDR3 has 11 residues. CDR3 amino acids: CASSQNNGPFF.

The chain is built from TRBV5-1 and TRBJ1-3; the TCRdb D gene call, TRBD1, has no DNA to confirm it. The CDR3 spans 17 residues. Germline V gives CDR1 SGHRS, CDR2 YFSETQ. The CDR3 is CASSWGPRGLSGNTIYF.

The chain carries TRBV9 and TRBJ2-6. Germline V gene sequence: CDR1 SGDLS, CDR2 YYNGEE. The CDR3 totals 12 residues. The CDR3 region is CASSAGANVLTF.

The chain has TRBV28 and TRBJ1-5; as DNA is missing, the TRBD1 call by TCRdb cannot be tested. Germline CDR1 and CDR2: MDHEN and SYDVKM. CDR3 length: 12 residues. CDR3 sequence: CASSPQGGTQHF.

The rearrangement joins TRBV20-1 to TRBJ2-5; TCRdb selects TRBD1, and the lack of DNA leaves this call unchecked. CDR3 size: 13 residues. Germline assignment: CDR1 DFQATT and CDR2 SNEGSKA (reference sequence). CDR3 residues: CSAGQANQETQYF.

V gene TRBV12-3 or TRBV12-4 combines with J gene TRBJ2-1; no DNA is available, so the TRBD2 call from TCRdb remains unchecked. This CDR3 region has 18 residues. CDR3: CASSGGWLAGASYNEQFF.

This rearrangement joins TRBV5-6 to TRBJ2-1; lacking DNA, the TRBD2 call made by TCRdb goes unchecked. This CDR3 is 15 amino acids long. Looked up from germline, CDR1 is SGHDT and CDR2 is YYEEEE. The CDR3 region is CASSSGSQNLHEQFF. Using reference TRBV5-6 and TRBJ2-1 for the parts outside the CDR3, the full variable domain is DAGVTQSPTHLIKTRGQQVTLRCSPKSGHDTVSWYQQALGQGPQFIFQYYEEEERQRGNFPDRFSGHQFPNYSSELNVNALLLGDSALYLCASSSGSQNLHEQFFGPGTRLTVL.

The chain recombines TRBV10-3 with TRBJ1-6; TCRdb picks TRBD1, but there is no DNA to check that call. Germline values: CDR1 ENHRY, CDR2 SYGVKD. This CDR3 has 14 residues. This chain's CDR3 is CAISEGQGNSPLHF.